A single sample is the source of the 24 T cell receptor beta chains below, sequenced in a study of CD8 T cells in Susac syndrome. RNA in amounts of roughly 0.5 to 1 ug was reverse transcribed with random hexamers. TCRdb called the immunoSEQ multiplex PCR reads again in MiXCR, with one record for every CDR3 protein. The data hold about 150,000 distinct CDR3 sequences, with 94% observed a single time. Sequenced sample: CD4+ T cells from PBMCs. All receptors derive from a human donor in good health.

The chain uses TRBV6-1 and TRBJ1-2, with 9 bases lining up with TRBD1. V dropped 6 bases and J dropped 5; count of bases not matched to a gene: 10. The CDR3 sequence is 15 residues long. The germline CDR1 and CDR2 sequences are MNHNS and SASEGT. CDR3 in amino acids: CASSRRDRAEYGYTF. CDR3 coding DNA: TGTGCCAGCAGCCGCCGGGACAGGGCGGAATATGGCTACACCTTC.

The chain couples TRBV9 to TRBJ2-2; unclear D gene. Germline CDR1 is SGDLS and CDR2 is YYNGEE. The CDR3 sequence is 15 residues long. V gave up 4 bases and J gave up 4 bases, with 14 bases separating them. CDR3 sequence: CASSPPGSVTGELFF. DNA for the CDR3: TGTGCCAGCAGCCCCCCGGGCAGTGTCACCGGGGAGCTGTTTTTT.

V gene TRBV3-1 combines with J gene TRBJ2-5, with D maybe TRBD2 (6 bases). V lost 0 bases and J 5 bases, leaving 22 bases between the germline ends. The length of the CDR3 is 18 residues. CDR1 and CDR2 (germline): LGHDT, YNNKEL (reference sequence). CDR3 loop: CASSQDSGVADAGETQYF. Written as DNA, the CDR3 is TGTGCCAGCAGCCAAGACTCCGGGGTAGCGGATGCAGGGGAGACCCAGTACTTC.

This chain uses TRBV20-1 with TRBJ2-7; D remains unclear. Trimming removed 4 bases from V and 6 bases from J, with 13 bases in between. The germline CDR1 and CDR2 sequences are DFQATT and SNEGSKA (reference sequence). The CDR3 extends over 12 amino acids. CDR3 protein: CSAKGTPGEQYF. The CDR3 coding sequence is TGCAGTGCTAAGGGCACTCCTGGCGAGCAGTACTTC.

The chain combines TRBV30 with TRBJ2-3; 13 positions match TRBD2. CDR1 is GTSNPN and CDR2 is SVGIG in the germline V gene (reference sequence). This CDR3 has 14 amino acids. With 5 bases clipped from V and 6 bases from J, the junction kept 5 bases outside the gene matches. The DNA for the CDR3 is TGTGCCTGGGATGGGACTAGCGGGAAGGATACGCAGTATTTT. Residues: CAWDGTSGKDTQYF.

This clonotype was seen a single time. The chain is built from TRBV5-1 and TRBJ2-1; D may be TRBD2 (6 bases). Germline values: CDR1 SGHRS, CDR2 YFSETQ. V was cut by 8 bases and J by 8 bases, with 17 bases left in between. The CDR3 is made up of 13 amino acids. CDR3 in amino acids: CASGTSPSDEQFF. The DNA for the CDR3 is TGCGCCAGTGGGACTTCCCCCTCGGATGAGCAGTTCTTC.

V gene TRBV7-2 combines with J gene TRBJ2-7, with 8 bases fitting TRBD1. CDR1 SGHTA and CDR2 FQGNSA come from the germline V gene. CDR3 length equals 14 residues. V dropped 1 base and J dropped 7; count of bases not matched to a gene: 6. The CDR3 sequence: CASSLVQGVMEQYF. CDR3 DNA: TGTGCCAGCAGCTTAGTACAGGGGGTTATGGAGCAGTACTTC.

The chain couples TRBV7-9 to TRBJ2-7; 13 bases align to TRBD2. Unmatched junction bases numbered 7, after V lost 5 bases and J lost 6 bases. The CDR3 is 15 residues long. The germline CDR1 and CDR2 sequences are SEHNR and FQNEAQ (reference sequence). The CDR3 is CASSPPGLAGIEQYF. The DNA of the CDR3 is TGTGCCAGCAGCCCGCCGGGACTAGCGGGAATCGAGCAGTACTTC.

This chain connects TRBV20-1 to TRBJ2-7; perhaps TRBD1 as D (6 bases). This CDR3 comprises 11 residues. Germline values: CDR1 DFQATT, CDR2 SNEGSKA (reference sequence). The V gene lost 4 bases and the J gene lost 7 bases, with 11 bases spanning the gap. The CDR3 nucleotides read TGCAGTGCTACGAACAGGGATGAGCAGTACTTC. Its protein is CSATNRDEQYF.

The chain links TRBV27 to TRBJ2-7; 15 bases align to TRBD2. V lost 6 bases, J lost 6 bases, and 0 bases stayed unmatched. Germline V CDR1 and CDR2: MNHEY, SMNVEV (reference sequence). The CDR3 is 13 residues long. The chain's CDR3 is CASRGLAGGEQYF. Here the CDR3 DNA reads TGTGCCAGCAGGGGACTAGCGGGAGGCGAGCAGTACTTC.

This chain joins TRBV12-3 or TRBV12-4 and TRBJ1-1; D possibly corresponds to TRBD1 (5 bases). With 6 bases removed from V and 7 bases from J, the gap between germline ends came to 12 bases. This CDR3 has 12 residues. The CDR3 nucleotides read TGTGCCAGCAGCCTGGCGGGGGGTGAAGCTTTCTTT. This translates into CASSLAGGEAFF.

The rearrangement joins TRBV28 to TRBJ2-7; D remains ambiguous. The CDR3 sequence is 15 residues long. V lost 6 bases and J lost 3, with 18 bases in between. Germline-derived CDR1 and CDR2 are MDHEN and SYDVKM. The CDR3 bases are TGTGCCAGCAGACCAAGAGGTGGGAACCTCTACGAGCAGTACTTC. Protein: CASRPRGGNLYEQYF.

V is TRBV5-6 and J is TRBJ2-3; 8 bases agree with TRBD2. CDR3 length equals 16 residues. Germline CDR1 reads SGHDT; CDR2 reads YYEEEE. The ends lost 1 base at V and 8 bases at J; junction bases unmatched: 12. The CDR3 DNA sequence: TGTGCCAGCAGCTTGAGGGGGACTAGGGCGCTCGGTACGCAGTATTTT. Translated, it gives CASSLRGTRALGTQYF. The full variable domain, with the rest looked up from reference TRBV5-6 and TRBJ2-3, is DAGVTQSPTHLIKTRGQQVTLRCSPKSGHDTVSWYQQALGQGPQFIFQYYEEEERQRGNFPDRFSGHQFPNYSSELNVNALLLGDSALYLCASSLRGTRALGTQYFGPGTRLTVL.

This chain connects TRBV3-1 to TRBJ1-2; 9 nucleotides align to TRBD1. The CDR3 loop spans 14 amino acids. Germline V lookup: CDR1 LGHDT, CDR2 YNNKEL (reference sequence). V trimming: 2 bases; J trimming: 6 bases; junction bases outside the gene matches: 4. CDR3 DNA: TGTGCCAGCAGCCAATGGACAGGGGAGAATGGCTACACCTTC. Protein sequence: CASSQWTGENGYTF.

J is TRBJ1-1 and V is TRBV3-1; TRBD1 is a possible D gene (6 bases). The germline V gene encodes CDR1 LGHDT and CDR2 YNNKEL (reference sequence). This CDR3 comprises 15 residues. V lost 7 bases to trimming and J lost 0 bases, with 15 bases between them. CDR3 amino acids: CASTRGAPMNTEAFF. The CDR3 DNA follows: TGTGCCAGCACGAGGGGGGCGCCGATGAACACTGAAGCTTTCTTT. The full variable domain, its missing parts supplied by reference TRBV3-1 and TRBJ1-1, is DTAVSQTPKYLVTQMGNDKSIKCEQNLGHDTMYWYKQDSKKFLKIMFSYNNKELIINETVPNRFSPKSPDKAHLNLHINSLELGDSAVYFCASTRGAPMNTEAFFGQGTRLTVV.

The chain employs TRBV5-1 and TRBJ2-3; D possibly uses TRBD1 or TRBD2 (6 bases each). Trimming shortened V by 7 bases and J by 2 bases, and 14 bases separated the two germline ends. The V gene's germline CDR1 is SGHRS and CDR2 YFSETQ. This CDR3 is 14 amino acids long. In nucleotides, the CDR3 is TGCGCCAGCGGAGGGACATTCTACACAGATACGCAGTATTTT. Translated: CASGGTFYTDTQYF.

The V and J genes are TRBV6-6 and TRBJ2-1; weak D call: TRBD2 (6 bases). The germline CDR1 and CDR2 sequences are MNHNY and SVGAGI (reference sequence). V lost 10 bases and J 8 bases, leaving 21 bases between the germline ends. CDR3 length: 14 residues. The CDR3 coding sequence is TGTGCCACCGGACCGGGACTTGTAGTATATGAGCAGTTCTTC. Its protein product is CATGPGLVVYEQFF.

In this sample, this clonotype turned up once. The chain is built from TRBV19 and TRBJ2-2; 9 bases agree with TRBD1. V was clipped by 0 bases and J by 4 bases; unmatched bases: 9. The CDR3 sequence is 18 residues long. Germline V gene sequence: CDR1 LNHDA, CDR2 SQIVND (reference sequence). CDR3 sequence: CASSIDPLQGASTGELFF. CDR3 nucleotide sequence: TGTGCCAGTAGTATAGACCCTCTACAGGGGGCGAGCACCGGGGAGCTGTTTTTT.

The chain couples TRBV5-4 to TRBJ2-3; a weak D match, TRBD1 (5 bases). The CDR3 runs to 15 residues. The V end lost 4 bases, the J end lost 2 bases, and 14 bases lay between the germline ends. Germline V gene lookup returns CDR1 SGHNT and CDR2 YYREEE (reference sequence). As DNA, the CDR3 is TGTGCCAGCAGCCCGCCCCAGACAGACACAGATACGCAGTATTTT. Translating gives CASSPPQTDTDTQYF.

This chain links TRBV9 with TRBJ2-7, with TRBD2 identical over 10 bases. Per germline, CDR1 SGDLS and CDR2 YYNGEE. This CDR3 has 13 amino acids. V trimming: 2 bases; J trimming: 12 bases; junction bases outside the gene matches: 8. The CDR3: CASSVWTSGGLYF. In nucleotides, the CDR3 is TGTGCCAGCAGCGTCTGGACTAGCGGAGGGTTGTACTTC.

The chain joins TRBV18 to TRBJ2-3; D is possibly TRBD1 or TRBD2 (5 bases each). CDR1 and CDR2 (germline): KGHSH, LQKENI. V lost 3 bases, J lost 6 bases, and 16 bases lay in between. The CDR3 totals 15 residues. This CDR3 reads CASSPGTAWGDTQYF. CDR3 nucleotides: TGTGCCAGCTCACCCGGGACGGCCTGGGGGGATACGCAGTATTTT.

The CDR3 sequence: CASSSGTSGDTQYF. The CDR3 region has the DNA TGTGCCAGCAGTTCCGGGACTAGCGGAGATACGCAGTATTTT. The J gene is TRBJ2-3, the V gene TRBV28; 11 bases align to TRBD2. This CDR3 is built from 14 residues. CDR1 is MDHEN, CDR2 SYDVKM, per germline. Trimming at V came to 4 bases and at J to 5 bases, leaving 2 bases not matched to a gene.

The chain carries TRBV3-1 and TRBJ2-1, with TRBD2 matching 11 bases. The CDR3 is 16 residues long. V trimming: 3 bases; J trimming: 4 bases; junction bases outside the gene matches: 5. Germline values: CDR1 LGHDT, CDR2 YNNKEL (reference sequence). The CDR3 sequence: CASSHTGLAEYNEQFF. The CDR3 DNA sequence: TGTGCCAGCAGCCATACGGGACTAGCGGAGTACAATGAGCAGTTCTTC.

The chain has TRBV3-1 and TRBJ2-5; tentative D call: TRBD2 (6 bases). The V end lost 4 bases, the J end lost 4 bases, and 13 bases lay between the germline ends. Germline CDR1 is LGHDT and CDR2 is YNNKEL (reference sequence). The CDR3 length is 14 residues. Here the CDR3 DNA reads TGTGCCAGCAGCCTAGTAATCGGGGGAGAGACCCAGTACTTC. Protein: CASSLVIGGETQYF.